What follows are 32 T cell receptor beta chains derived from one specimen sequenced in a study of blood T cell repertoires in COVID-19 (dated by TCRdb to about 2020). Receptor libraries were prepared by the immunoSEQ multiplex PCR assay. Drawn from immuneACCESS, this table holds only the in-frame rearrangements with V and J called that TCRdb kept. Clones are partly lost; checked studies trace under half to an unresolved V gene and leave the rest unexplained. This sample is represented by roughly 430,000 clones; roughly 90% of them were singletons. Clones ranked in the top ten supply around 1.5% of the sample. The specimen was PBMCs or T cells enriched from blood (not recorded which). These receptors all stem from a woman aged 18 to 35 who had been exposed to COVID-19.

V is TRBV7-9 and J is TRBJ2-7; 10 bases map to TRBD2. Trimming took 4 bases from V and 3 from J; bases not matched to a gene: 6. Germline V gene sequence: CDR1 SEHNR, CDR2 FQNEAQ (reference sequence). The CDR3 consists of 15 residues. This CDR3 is CASSSSSGSNYEQYF. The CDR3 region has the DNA TGTGCCAGCAGCTCATCTAGCGGGAGCAACTACGAGCAGTACTTC.

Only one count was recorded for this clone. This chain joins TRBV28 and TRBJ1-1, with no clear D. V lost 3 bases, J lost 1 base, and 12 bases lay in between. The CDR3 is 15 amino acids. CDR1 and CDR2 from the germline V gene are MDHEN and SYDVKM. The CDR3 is CASSFFGVPNTEAFF. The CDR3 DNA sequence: TGTGCCAGCAGTTTTTTCGGGGTTCCGAACACTGAAGCTTTCTTT.

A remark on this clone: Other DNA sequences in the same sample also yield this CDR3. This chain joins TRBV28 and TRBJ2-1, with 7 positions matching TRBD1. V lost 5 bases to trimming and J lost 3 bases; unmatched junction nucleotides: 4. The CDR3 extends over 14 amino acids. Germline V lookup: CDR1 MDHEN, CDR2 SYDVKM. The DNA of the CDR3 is TGTGCCAGCAGTCCGGGACAGCTCTACAATGAGCAGTTCTTC. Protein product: CASSPGQLYNEQFF.

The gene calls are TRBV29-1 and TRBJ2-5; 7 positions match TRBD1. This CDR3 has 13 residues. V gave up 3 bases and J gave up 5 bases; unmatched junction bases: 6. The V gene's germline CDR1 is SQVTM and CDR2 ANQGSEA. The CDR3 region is CSVEGSRGETQYF. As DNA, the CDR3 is TGCAGCGTTGAGGGGTCCAGGGGGGAGACCCAGTACTTC.

The CDR3 is CATSVRDRGYPQYF. The CDR3 nucleotides read TGTGCCACCAGTGTACGGGACAGGGGCTACCCGCAGTACTTC. The V and J genes are TRBV24-1 and TRBJ2-7; TRBD1 aligns across 10 bases. Losses at the gene ends were 5 bases for V and 9 bases for J; bases not matched to a gene: 9. The CDR3 spans 14 residues. Germline-derived CDR1 and CDR2 are KGHDR and SFDVKD.

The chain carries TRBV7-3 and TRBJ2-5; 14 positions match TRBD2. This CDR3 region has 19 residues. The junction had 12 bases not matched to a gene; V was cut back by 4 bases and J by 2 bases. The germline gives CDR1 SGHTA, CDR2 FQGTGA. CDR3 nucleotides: TGTGCCAGCAGCTCCGGGACTAGCGGGGGCCCAGGGGAGCAAGAGACCCAGTACTTC. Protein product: CASSSGTSGGPGEQETQYF.

The CDR3 here is CASIFGTTADTGELFF. In DNA, the CDR3 is TGTGCCAGCATCTTCGGTACCACTGCGGACACCGGGGAGCTGTTTTTT. V gene TRBV28 combines with J gene TRBJ2-2; D not resolved. Deletions cut 7 bases from V and 3 bases from J, with 18 bases between. Germline V gene sequence: CDR1 MDHEN, CDR2 SYDVKM. The CDR3 spans 16 residues.

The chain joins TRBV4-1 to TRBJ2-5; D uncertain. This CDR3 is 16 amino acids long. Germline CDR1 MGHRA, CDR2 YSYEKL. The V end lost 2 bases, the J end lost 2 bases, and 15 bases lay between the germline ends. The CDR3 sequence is CASSQTPWPPQETQYF. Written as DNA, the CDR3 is TGCGCCAGCAGCCAAACACCCTGGCCACCGCAAGAGACCCAGTACTTC.

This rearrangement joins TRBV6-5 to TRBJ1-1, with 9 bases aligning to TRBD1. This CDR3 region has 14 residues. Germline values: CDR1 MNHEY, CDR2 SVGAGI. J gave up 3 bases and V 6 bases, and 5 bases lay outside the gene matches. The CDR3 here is CASRRGQGYTEAFF. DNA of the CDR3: TGTGCCAGCAGGAGGGGACAGGGCTACACTGAAGCTTTCTTT.

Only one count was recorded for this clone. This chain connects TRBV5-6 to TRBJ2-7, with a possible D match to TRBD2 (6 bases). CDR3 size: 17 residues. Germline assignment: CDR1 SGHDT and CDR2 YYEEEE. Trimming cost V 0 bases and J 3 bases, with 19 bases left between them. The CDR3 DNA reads TGTGCCAGCAGCTTGGGCCCTGGGCGGGGAGCGAGCTACGAGCAGTACTTC. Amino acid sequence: CASSLGPGRGASYEQYF.

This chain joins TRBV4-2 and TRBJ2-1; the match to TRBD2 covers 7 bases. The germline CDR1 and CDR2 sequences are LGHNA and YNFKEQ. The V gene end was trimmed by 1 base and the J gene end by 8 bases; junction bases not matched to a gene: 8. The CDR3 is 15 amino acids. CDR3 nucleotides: TGTGCCAGCAGCCAAGGGGTGGGAGGGTTCGATGAGCAGTTCTTC. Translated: CASSQGVGGFDEQFF.

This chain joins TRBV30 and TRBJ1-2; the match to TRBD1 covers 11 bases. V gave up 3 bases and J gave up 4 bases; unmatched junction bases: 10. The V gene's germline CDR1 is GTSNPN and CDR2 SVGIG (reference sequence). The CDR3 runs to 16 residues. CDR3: CAWRGTGGSWGYGYTF. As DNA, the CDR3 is TGTGCCTGGAGGGGGACAGGGGGATCTTGGGGCTATGGCTACACCTTC.

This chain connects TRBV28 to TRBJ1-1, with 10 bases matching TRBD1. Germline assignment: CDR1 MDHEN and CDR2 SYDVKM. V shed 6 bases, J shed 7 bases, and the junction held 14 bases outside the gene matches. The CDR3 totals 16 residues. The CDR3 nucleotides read TGTGCCAGCAGCAGACTGACAGGGGGCACAACCCTTGAAGCTTTCTTT. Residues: CASSRLTGGTTLEAFF. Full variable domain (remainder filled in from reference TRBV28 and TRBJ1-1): DVKVTQSSRYLVKRTGEKVFLECVQDMDHENMFWYRQDPGLGLRLIYFSYDVKMKEKGDIPEGYSVSREKKERFSLILESASTNQTSMYLCASSRLTGGTTLEAFFGQGTRLTVV.

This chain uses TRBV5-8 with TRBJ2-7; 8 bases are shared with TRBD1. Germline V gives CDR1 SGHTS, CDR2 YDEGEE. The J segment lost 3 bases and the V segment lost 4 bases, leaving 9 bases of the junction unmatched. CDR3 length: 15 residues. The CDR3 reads CASSIAGTGVYEQYF. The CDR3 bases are TGTGCCAGCAGCATCGCCGGGACAGGAGTCTACGAGCAGTACTTC.

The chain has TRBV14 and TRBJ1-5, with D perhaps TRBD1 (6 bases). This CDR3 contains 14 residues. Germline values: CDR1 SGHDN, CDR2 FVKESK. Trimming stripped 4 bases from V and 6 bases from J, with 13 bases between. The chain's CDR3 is CASSPKGGLQPQHF. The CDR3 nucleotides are TGTGCCAGCAGCCCCAAAGGGGGTCTTCAGCCCCAGCATTTT.

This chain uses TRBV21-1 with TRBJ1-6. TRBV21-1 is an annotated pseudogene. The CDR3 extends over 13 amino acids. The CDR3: CASGRGTYSPLHF. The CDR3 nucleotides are TGTGCCAGCGGCCGGGGGACCTACTCACCCCTCCACTTT.

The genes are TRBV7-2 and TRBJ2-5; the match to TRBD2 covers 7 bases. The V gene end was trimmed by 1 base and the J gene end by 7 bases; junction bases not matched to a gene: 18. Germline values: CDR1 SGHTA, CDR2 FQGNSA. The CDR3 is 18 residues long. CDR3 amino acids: CASSLGPGGIPKRWTQYF. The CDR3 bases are TGTGCCAGCAGCTTAGGACCGGGGGGTATACCCAAGAGGTGGACCCAGTACTTC. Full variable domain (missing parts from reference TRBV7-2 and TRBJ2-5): GAGVSQSPSNKVTEKGKDVELRCDPISGHTALYWYRQSLGQGLEFLIYFQGNSAPDKSGLPSDRFSAERTGGSVSTLTIQRTQQEDSAVYLCASSLGPGGIPKRWTQYFGPGTRLLVL.

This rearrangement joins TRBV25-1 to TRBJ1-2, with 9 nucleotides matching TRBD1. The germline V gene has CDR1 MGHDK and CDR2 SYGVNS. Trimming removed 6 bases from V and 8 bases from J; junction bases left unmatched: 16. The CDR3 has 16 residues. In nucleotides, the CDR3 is TGTGCCAGCAGCACCCATACCGGGACAGGGATTTCGGGCTACACCTTC. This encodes CASSTHTGTGISGYTF.

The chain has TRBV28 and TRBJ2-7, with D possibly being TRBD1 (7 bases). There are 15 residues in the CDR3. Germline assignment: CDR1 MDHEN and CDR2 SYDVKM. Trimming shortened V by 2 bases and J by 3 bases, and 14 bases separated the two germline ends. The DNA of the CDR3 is TGTGCCAGCAGTTTACAAACAGGGGAGGTCTACGAGCAGTACTTC. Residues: CASSLQTGEVYEQYF.

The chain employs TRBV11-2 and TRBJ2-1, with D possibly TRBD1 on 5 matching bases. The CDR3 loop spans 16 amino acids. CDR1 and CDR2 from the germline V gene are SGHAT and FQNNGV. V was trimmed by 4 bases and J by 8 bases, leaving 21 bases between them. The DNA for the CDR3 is TGTGCCAGCAGCTCCGGGCAGGGTCCAAACGTTGATGAGCAGTTCTTC. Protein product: CASSSGQGPNVDEQFF. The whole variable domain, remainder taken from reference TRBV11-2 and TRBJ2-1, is EAGVAQSPRYKIIEKRQSVAFWCNPISGHATLYWYQQILGQGPKLLIQFQNNGVVDDSQLPKDRFSAERLKGVDSTLKIQPAKLEDSAVYLCASSSGQGPNVDEQFFGPGTRLTVL.

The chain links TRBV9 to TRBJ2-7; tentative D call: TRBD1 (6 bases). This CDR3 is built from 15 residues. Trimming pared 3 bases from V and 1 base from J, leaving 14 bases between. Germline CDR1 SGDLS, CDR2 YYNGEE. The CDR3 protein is CASSGQGHPSYEQYF. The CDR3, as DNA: TGTGCCAGCAGCGGGCAGGGACACCCTTCCTACGAGCAGTACTTC.

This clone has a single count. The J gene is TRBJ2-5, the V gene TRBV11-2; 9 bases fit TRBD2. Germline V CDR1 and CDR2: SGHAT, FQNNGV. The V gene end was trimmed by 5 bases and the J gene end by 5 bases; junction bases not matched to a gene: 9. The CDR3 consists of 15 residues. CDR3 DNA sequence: TGTGCCAGCAGCGGTAGCGGGAGCCCGGGGGAGACCCAGTACTTC. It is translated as CASSGSGSPGETQYF.

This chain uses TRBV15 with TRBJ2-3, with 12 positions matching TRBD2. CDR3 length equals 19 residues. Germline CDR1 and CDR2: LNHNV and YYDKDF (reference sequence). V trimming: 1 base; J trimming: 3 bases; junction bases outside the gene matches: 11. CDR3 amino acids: CATSRVMTSGSFGTDTQYF. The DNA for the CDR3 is TGTGCCACCAGCAGAGTAATGACTAGCGGGAGTTTCGGGACAGATACGCAGTATTTT.

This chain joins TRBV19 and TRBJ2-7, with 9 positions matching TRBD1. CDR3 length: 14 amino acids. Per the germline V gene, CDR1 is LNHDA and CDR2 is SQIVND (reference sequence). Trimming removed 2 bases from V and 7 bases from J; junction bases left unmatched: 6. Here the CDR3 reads CASSINGQGREQYF. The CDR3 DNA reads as TGTGCCAGTAGTATAAACGGACAGGGGAGAGAGCAGTACTTC.

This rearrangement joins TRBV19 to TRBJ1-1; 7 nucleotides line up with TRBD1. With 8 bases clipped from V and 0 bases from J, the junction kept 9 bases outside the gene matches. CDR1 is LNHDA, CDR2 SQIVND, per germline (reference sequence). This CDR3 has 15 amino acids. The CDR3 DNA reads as TGTGCCAGTCGTCGGACAGGAACGATGAACACTGAAGCTTTCTTT. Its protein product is CASRRTGTMNTEAFF.

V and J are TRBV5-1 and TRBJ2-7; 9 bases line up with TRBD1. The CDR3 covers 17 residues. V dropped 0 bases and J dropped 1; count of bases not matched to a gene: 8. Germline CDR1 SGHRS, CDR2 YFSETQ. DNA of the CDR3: TGCGCCAGCAGCTTGGGACTTCGGGACAGGGATTCCTACGAGCAGTACTTC. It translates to CASSLGLRDRDSYEQYF. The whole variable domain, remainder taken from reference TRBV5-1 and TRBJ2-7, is KAGVTQTPRYLIKTRGQQVTLSCSPISGHRSVSWYQQTPGQGLQFLFEYFSETQRNKGNFPGRFSGRQFSNSRSEMNVSTLELGDSALYLCASSLGLRDRDSYEQYFGPGTRLTVT.

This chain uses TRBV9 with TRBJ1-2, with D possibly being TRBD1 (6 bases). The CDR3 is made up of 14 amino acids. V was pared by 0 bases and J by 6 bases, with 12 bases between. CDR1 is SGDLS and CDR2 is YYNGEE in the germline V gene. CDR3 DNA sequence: TGTGCCAGCAGCGTAGGGGGGGGCCAGGATGGCTACACCTTC. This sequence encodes CASSVGGGQDGYTF.

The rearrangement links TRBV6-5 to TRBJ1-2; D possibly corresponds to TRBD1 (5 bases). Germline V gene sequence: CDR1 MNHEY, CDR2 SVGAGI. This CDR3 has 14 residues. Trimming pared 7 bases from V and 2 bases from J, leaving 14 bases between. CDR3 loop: CASNKRRVNYGYTF. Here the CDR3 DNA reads TGTGCCAGCAACAAACGCAGGGTAAACTATGGCTACACCTTC.

The CDR3 is CASRGRNTDTQYF. The DNA for the CDR3 is TGTGCCAGCAGAGGCAGGAACACAGATACGCAGTATTTT. The chain joins TRBV6-6 to TRBJ2-3; D is uncertain. The germline V gene has CDR1 MNHNY and CDR2 SVGAGI (reference sequence). Trimming pared 6 bases from V and 2 bases from J, leaving 9 bases between. This CDR3 has 13 amino acids.

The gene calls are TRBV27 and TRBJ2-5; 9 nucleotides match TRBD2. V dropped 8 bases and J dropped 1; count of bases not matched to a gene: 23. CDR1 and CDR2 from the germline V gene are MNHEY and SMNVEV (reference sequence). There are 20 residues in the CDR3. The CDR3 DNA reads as TGTGCCAGCTACGACGCGGGAGGGAAAAGGAGGTTTAAGGCCCAAGAGACCCAGTACTTC. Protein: CASYDAGGKRRFKAQETQYF.

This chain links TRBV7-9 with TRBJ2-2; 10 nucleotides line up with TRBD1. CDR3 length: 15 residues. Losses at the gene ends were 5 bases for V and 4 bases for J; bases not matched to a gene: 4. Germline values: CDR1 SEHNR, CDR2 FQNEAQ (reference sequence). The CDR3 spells CASSRGTGATGELFF. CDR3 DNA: TGTGCCAGCAGCCGCGGGACAGGGGCCACCGGGGAGCTGTTTTTT.

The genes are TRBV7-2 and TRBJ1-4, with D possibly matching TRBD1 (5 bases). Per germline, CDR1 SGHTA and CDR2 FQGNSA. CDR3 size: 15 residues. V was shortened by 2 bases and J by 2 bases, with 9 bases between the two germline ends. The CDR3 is CASSLQGLTNEKLFF. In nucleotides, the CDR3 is TGTGCCAGCAGCTTACAGGGCCTTACTAATGAAAAACTGTTTTTT.